This TCR beta chain derives from a study of T cells in Graves' hyperthyroidism and ophthalmopathy. The length of the CDR3 is 12 residues. From germline, CDR1 is LGHDT and CDR2 YNNKEL (reference sequence). Trimming stripped 0 bases from V and 9 bases from J, with 9 bases between. This clonotype was seen many times. TCR beta CDR3 regions were amplified from RNA. First-round RT-PCR with HTBI primers amplified the TCR CDR3 region. TCRdb fed the multiplex PCR reads into MiXCR, producing one record per CDR3 protein. This table holds 500,000 to 650,000 distinct CDR3 sequences, roughly 17% found once. Input material: blood. This TCR derives from a woman between 18 and 29 years old with Graves' ophthalmopathy. V is TRBV3-1 and J is TRBJ2-7; TRBD1 might be the D (5 bases). CDR3 residues: CASSQDWQGQYF. The CDR3 nucleotides read TGTGCCAGCAGCCAAGATTGGCAGGGGCAGTACTTC.